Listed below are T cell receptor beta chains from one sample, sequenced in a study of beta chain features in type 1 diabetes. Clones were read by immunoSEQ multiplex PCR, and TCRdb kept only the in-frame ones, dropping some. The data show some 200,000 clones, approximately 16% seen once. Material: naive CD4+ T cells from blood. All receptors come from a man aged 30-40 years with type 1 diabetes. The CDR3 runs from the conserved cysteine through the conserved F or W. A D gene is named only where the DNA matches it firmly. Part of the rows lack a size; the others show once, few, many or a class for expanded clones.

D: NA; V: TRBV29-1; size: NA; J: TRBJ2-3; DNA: TGCAGCGTTGGAGTAGTGGACAGATCAGATACGCAGTATTTT; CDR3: CSVGVVDRSDTQYF
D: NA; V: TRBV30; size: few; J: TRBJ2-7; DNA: TGTGCCTCTTTGAGGGGTTCTTACGAGCAGTACTTC; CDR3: CASLRGSYEQYF
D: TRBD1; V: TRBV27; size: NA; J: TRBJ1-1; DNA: TGTGCCAGCAGCCAAATGAGGGGGCTGGGGACTGAAGCTTTCTTT; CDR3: CASSQMRGLGTEAFF
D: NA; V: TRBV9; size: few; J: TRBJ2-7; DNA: TGTGCCAGCAGCGTAGGACGCGAGTCCTACGAGCAGTACTTC; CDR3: CASSVGRESYEQYF
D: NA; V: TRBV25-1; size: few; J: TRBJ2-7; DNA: TGTGCCAGCAACGGAAAAGGGACCTACGAGCAGTACTTC; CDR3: CASNGKGTYEQYF
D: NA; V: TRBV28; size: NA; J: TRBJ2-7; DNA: TGTGCCAGCAGTTTACGGGTCGAGCAGTACTTC; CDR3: CASSLRVEQYF
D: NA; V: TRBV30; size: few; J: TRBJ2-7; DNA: TGTGCCTGGAGGACCCTTAGCGTTCCCTACGAGCAGTACTTC; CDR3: CAWRTLSVPYEQYF
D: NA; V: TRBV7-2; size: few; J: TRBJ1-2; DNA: TGTGCCAGCAGCTTTTGGACGTCTTATGGCTACACCTTC; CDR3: CASSFWTSYGYTF
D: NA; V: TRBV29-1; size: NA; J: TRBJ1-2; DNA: TGCAGCGTCCAAGAGGGCTATGGCTACACCTTC; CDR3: CSVQEGYGYTF
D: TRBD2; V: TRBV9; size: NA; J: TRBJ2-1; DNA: TGTGCCAGCAGCAGGACTAGCGGGAGGAACTACAATGAGCAGTTCTTC; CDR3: CASSRTSGRNYNEQFF
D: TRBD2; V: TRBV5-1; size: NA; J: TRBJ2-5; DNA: TGCGCCAGCCGAGGACTAGCGGGAAAAGAGACCCAGTACTTC; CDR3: CASRGLAGKETQYF
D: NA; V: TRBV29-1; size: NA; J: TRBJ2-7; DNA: TGCAGCGTCAGGGTAGGGGGATCCTACGAGCAGTACTTC; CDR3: CSVRVGGSYEQYF
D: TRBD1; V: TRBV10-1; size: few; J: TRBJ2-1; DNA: TGCGCCAGCAGTCCGGGACAGATCAATGAGCAGTTCTTC; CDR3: CASSPGQINEQFF
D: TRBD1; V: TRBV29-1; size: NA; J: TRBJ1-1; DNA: TGCAGCGCTGCGGGACAGATGAACACTGAAGCTTTCTTT; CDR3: CSAAGQMNTEAFF
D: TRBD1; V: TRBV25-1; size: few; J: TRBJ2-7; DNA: TGTGCCAGCAGTGGCACGGGACAGGGTCGTAGTGAGCAGTACTTC; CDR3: CASSGTGQGRSEQYF
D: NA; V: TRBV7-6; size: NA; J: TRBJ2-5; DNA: TGTGCCAGCAGCCTCCTCCCGGCGGAACAAGAGACCCAGTACTTC; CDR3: CASSLLPAEQETQYF
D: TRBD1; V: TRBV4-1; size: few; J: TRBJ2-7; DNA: TGCGCCAGCAGCCAAGGACAGGGCTCCTACGAGCAGTACTTC; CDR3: CASSQGQGSYEQYF
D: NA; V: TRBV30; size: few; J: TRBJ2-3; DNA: TGTGCCTGGTCAACGGGGACAGATACGCAGTATTTT; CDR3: CAWSTGTDTQYF
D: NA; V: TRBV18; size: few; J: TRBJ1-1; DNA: TGTGCCAGCTCAGACAGGAACACTGAAGCTTTCTTT; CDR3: CASSDRNTEAFF
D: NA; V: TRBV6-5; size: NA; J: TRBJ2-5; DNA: TGTGCCAGCAGTTACTCCGGGCAGGGTCGGGAGACCCAGTACTTC; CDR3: CASSYSGQGRETQYF
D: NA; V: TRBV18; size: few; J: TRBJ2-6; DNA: TGTGCCAGCTCACCCCGGGACGGCTTCTCTGGGGCCAACGTCCTGACTTTC; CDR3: CASSPRDGFSGANVLTF
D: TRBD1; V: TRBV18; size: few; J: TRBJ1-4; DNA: TGTGCCAGCTCACCGGGGACAGAGGAAAAACTGTTTTTT; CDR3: CASSPGTEEKLFF
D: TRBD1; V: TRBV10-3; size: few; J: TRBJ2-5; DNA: TGTGCCATCACGGGGACAGGGGAAGAGACCCAGTACTTC; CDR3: CAITGTGEETQYF
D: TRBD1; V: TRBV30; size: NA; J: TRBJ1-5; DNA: TGTGCCTGGAGTGTAGGACAGGGGCCCCAATCAGGGCCCCAGCATTTT; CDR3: CAWSVGQGPQSGPQHF
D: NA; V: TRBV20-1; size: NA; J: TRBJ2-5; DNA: TGCAGTGCTCAACGGCAAGAGACCCAGTACTTC; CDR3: CSAQRQETQYF
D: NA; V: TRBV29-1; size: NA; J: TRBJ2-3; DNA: TGCAGCGTTGTCTCGCGGGATACGCAGTATTTT; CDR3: CSVVSRDTQYF
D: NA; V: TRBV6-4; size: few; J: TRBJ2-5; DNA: TGTGCCAGCAGTGTCGACAGGTCCAATCCGACCCAGTACTTC; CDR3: CASSVDRSNPTQYF
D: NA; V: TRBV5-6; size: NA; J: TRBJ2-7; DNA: TGTGCCAGCAGCCTTGTGGGGCCCTACGAGCAGTACTTC; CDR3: CASSLVGPYEQYF
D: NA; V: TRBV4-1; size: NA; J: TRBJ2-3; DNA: TGCGCCAGCAGCCAAGATCCCAGGGTGGGGGATACGCAGTATTTT; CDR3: CASSQDPRVGDTQYF
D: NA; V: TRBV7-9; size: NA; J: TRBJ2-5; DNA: TGTGCCAGCAGGCCTCAAGAGACCCAGTACTTC; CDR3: CASRPQETQYF
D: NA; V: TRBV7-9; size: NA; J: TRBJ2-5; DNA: TGTGCCAGCACCCTTAGAGGCTCCCAAGAGACCCAGTACTTC; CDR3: CASTLRGSQETQYF
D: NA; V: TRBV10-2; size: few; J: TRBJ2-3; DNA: TGCGCCAGCAGTGAAACAGACAGGCGGGATACGCAGTATTTT; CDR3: CASSETDRRDTQYF
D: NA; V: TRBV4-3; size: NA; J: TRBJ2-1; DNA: TGCGCCAGCAGCCAAGATAGGCGGACGTACAATGAGCAGTTCTTC; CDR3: CASSQDRRTYNEQFF
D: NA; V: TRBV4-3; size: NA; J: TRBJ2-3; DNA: TGCGCCAGCAGCCAAGAGGCTAGGCGGTTAGCCGATACGCAGTATTTT; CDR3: CASSQEARRLADTQYF
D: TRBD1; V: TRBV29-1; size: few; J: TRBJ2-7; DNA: TGCAGCGTTGCAGGGGGAAACTACGAGCAGTACTTC; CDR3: CSVAGGNYEQYF
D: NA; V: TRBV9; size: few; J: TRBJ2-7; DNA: TGTGCCAGCAGCACCCAGACAGGATCCTACGAGCAGTACTTC; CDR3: CASSTQTGSYEQYF
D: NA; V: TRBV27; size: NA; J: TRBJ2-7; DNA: TGTGCCAGCAGTCCGACACAGGGCTACGAGCAGTACTTC; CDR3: CASSPTQGYEQYF
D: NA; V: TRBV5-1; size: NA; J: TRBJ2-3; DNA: TGCGCCAGCAGCTTGGCGGAATTCACAGATACGCAGTATTTT; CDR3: CASSLAEFTDTQYF
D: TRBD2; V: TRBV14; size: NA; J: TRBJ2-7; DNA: TGTGCCAGCAGCCCTAGCGGGAGGGCCTACGAGCAGTACTTC; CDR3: CASSPSGRAYEQYF
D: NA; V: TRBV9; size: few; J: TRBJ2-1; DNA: TGTGCCAGCAGCGTCGACAGTAATTCCTACAATGAGCAGTTCTTC; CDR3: CASSVDSNSYNEQFF
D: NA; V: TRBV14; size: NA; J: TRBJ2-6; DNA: TGTGCCAGCAGCCAAGATATCAGGGTGGCTGGGGCCAACGTCCTGACTTTC; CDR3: CASSQDIRVAGANVLTF
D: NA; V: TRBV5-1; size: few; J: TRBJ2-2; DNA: TGCGCCAGCAGCGTGAACACCGGGGAGCTGTTTTTT; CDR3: CASSVNTGELFF
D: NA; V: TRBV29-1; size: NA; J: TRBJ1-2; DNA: TGCAGCGTCGCCCTACGGGCTAACTATGGCTACACCTTC; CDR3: CSVALRANYGYTF
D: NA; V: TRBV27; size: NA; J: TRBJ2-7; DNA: TGTGCCAGCAGTCCGGGGTCTCACGGCTACGAGCAGTACTTC; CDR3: CASSPGSHGYEQYF
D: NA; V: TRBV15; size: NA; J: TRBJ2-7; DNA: TGTGCCACCAGCAGAGATAGGAGTGGAGCGAGGGAGCAGTACTTC; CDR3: CATSRDRSGAREQYF
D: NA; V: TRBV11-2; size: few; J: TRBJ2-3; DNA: TGTGCCAGCAGCCCCACCACGGATACGCAGTATTTT; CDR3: CASSPTTDTQYF
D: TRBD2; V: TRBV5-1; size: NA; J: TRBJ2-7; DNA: TGCGCCAGCAGCTTAACTAGCGGGAGCTACGAGCAGTACTTC; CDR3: CASSLTSGSYEQYF
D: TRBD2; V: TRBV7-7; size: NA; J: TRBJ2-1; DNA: TGTGCCAGCAGCAAAGTCCCCCTAACTAGCGGAGTAGCAGAGCAGTTCTTC; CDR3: CASSKVPLTSGVAEQFF
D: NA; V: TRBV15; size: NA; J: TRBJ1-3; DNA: TGTGCCACCAGCAGAGATCGGGGTGGTGGAAACACCATATATTTT; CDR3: CATSRDRGGGNTIYF
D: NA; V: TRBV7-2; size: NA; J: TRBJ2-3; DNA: TGTGCCAGCAGCGAGGGGCTAGATACGCAGTATTTT; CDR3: CASSEGLDTQYF
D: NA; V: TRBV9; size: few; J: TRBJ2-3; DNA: TGTGCCAGCAGCGTAAGGGGAACTCTCACAGATACGCAGTATTTT; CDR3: CASSVRGTLTDTQYF
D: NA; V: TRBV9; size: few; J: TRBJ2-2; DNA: TGTGCCAGCACGAAACTACAAACGAACACCGGGGAGCTGTTTTTT; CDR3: CASTKLQTNTGELFF
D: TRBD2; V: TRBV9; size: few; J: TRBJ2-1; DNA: TGTGCCAGCAGCGTAGGGCTAGCGGATTACAATGAGCAGTTCTTC; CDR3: CASSVGLADYNEQFF